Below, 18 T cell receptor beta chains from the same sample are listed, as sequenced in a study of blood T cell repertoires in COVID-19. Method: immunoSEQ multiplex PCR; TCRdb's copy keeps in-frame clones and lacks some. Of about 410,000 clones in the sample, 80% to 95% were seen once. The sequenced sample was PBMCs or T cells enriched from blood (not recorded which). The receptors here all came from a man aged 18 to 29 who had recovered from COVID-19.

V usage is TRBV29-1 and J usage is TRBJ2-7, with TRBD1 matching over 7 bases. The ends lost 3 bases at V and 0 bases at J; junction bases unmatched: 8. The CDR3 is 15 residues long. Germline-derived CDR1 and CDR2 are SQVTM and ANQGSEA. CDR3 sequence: CSVELATGHSYEQYF. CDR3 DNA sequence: TGCAGCGTTGAGTTGGCGACAGGGCACTCCTACGAGCAGTACTTC.

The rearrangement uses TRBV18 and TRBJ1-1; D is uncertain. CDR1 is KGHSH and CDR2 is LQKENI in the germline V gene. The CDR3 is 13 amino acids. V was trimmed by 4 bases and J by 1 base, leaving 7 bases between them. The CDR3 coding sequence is TGTGCCAGCTCACGGGAGAGGAACACTGAAGCTTTCTTT. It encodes CASSRERNTEAFF.

The CDR3 loop reads CASSSDSYIRGVNQPQHF. The CDR3 DNA follows: TGTGCCAGCAGCTCTGACAGTTATATCCGGGGGGTAAATCAGCCCCAGCATTTT. The chain couples TRBV7-2 to TRBJ1-5, with a possible D match to TRBD1 (5 bases). The germline V gene encodes CDR1 SGHTA and CDR2 FQGNSA. The V end was cut by 4 bases, the J end by 4 bases, with 23 bases between. CDR3 length equals 18 residues.

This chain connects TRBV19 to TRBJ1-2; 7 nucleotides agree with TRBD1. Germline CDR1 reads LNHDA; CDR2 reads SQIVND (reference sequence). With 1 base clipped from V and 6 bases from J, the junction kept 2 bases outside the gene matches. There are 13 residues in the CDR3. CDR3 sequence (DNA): TGTGCCAGTAGTATAGGGCAGGGGGATGGCTACACCTTC. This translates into CASSIGQGDGYTF.

The CDR3 nucleotides are TGCGCCAGCAGCGCTCCGGGACAGAAAAACATTCAGTACTTC. The encoded protein is CASSAPGQKNIQYF. The chain uses TRBV4-1 and TRBJ2-4; 7 nucleotides match TRBD1. V trimming: 5 bases; J trimming: 4 bases; junction bases outside the gene matches: 5. CDR3 size: 14 residues. Per germline, CDR1 MGHRA and CDR2 YSYEKL.

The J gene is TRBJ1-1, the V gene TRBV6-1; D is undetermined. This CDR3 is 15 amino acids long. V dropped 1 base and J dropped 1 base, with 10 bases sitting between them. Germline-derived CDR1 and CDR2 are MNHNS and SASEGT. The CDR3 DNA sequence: TGTGCCAGCAGTGAAGATATGCGGGCGAACACTGAAGCTTTCTTT. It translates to CASSEDMRANTEAFF.

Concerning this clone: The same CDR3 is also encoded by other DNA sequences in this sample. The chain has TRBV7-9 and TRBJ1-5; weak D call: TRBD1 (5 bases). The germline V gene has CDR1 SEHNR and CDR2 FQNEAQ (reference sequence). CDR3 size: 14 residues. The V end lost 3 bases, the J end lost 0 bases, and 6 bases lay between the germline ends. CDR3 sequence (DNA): TGTGCCAGCAGCTTGACAGATAGCAATCAGCCCCAGCATTTT. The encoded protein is CASSLTDSNQPQHF.

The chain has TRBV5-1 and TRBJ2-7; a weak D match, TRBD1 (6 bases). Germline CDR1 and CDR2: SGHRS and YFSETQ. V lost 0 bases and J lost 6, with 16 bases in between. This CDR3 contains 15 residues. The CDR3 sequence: CASSLAPDRKSEQYF. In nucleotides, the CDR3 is TGCGCCAGCAGCTTGGCCCCGGACAGAAAATCCGAGCAGTACTTC.

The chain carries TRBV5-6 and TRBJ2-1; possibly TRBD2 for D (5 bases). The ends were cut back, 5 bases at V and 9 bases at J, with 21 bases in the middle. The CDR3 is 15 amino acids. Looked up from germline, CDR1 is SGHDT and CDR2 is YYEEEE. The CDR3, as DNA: TGTGCCAGCAGTCCGATGAGGGAAGGCAGTGGTGAGCAGTTCTTC. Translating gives CASSPMREGSGEQFF.

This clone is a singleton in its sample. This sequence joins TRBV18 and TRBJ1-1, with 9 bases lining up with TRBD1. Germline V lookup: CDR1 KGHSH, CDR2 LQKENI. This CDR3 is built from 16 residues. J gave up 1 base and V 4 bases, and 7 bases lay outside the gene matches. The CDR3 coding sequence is TGTGCCAGCTCACTGACAGAGGACAGGGGGAACACTGAAGCTTTCTTT. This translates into CASSLTEDRGNTEAFF.

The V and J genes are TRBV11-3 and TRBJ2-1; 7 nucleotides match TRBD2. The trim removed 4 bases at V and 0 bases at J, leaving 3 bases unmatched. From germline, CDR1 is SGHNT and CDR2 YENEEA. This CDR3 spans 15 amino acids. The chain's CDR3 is CASSSGLFSYNEQFF. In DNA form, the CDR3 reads TGTGCCAGCAGCTCGGGACTATTCTCCTACAATGAGCAGTTCTTC.

The CDR3 DNA sequence: TGTGCCAGCATGACTTTCCCGACCGAGCAGTACTTC. Its protein product is CASMTFPTEQYF. The chain carries TRBV28 and TRBJ2-7; D is unclear. This CDR3 contains 12 residues. V lost 7 bases to trimming and J lost 6 bases, with 13 bases between them. CDR1 is MDHEN and CDR2 is SYDVKM in the germline V gene. Filled out from reference TRBV28 and TRBJ2-7, the complete variable domain reads DVKVTQSSRYLVKRTGEKVFLECVQDMDHENMFWYRQDPGLGLRLIYFSYDVKMKEKGDIPEGYSVSREKKERFSLILESASTNQTSMYLCASMTFPTEQYFGPGTRLTVT.

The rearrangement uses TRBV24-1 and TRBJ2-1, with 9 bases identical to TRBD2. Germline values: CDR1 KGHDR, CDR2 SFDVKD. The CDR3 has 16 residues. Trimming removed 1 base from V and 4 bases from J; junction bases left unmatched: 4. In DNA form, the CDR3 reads TGTGCCACCAGTGATTTAGCGGGAGGCAATTACAATGAGCAGTTCTTC. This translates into CATSDLAGGNYNEQFF.

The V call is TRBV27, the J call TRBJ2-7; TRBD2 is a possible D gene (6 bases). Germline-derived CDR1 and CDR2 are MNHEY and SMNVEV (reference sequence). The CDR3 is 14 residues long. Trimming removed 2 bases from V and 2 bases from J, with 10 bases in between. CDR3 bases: TGTGCCAGCAGTTTAGGTAGCGGCCCCTACGAGCAGTACTTC. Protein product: CASSLGSGPYEQYF.

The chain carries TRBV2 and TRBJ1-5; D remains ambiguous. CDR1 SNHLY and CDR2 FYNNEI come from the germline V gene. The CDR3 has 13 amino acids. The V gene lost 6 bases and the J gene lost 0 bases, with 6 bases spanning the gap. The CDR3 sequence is CASSPNSNQPQHF. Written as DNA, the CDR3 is TGTGCCAGCAGCCCAAATAGCAATCAGCCCCAGCATTTT.

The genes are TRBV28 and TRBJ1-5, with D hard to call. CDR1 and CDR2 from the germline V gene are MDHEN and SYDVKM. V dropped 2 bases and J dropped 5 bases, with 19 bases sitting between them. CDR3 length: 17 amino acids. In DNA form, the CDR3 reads TGTGCCAGCAGTTTAGATCGGTGGAACAGAACTTATCAGCCCCAGCATTTT. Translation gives CASSLDRWNRTYQPQHF.

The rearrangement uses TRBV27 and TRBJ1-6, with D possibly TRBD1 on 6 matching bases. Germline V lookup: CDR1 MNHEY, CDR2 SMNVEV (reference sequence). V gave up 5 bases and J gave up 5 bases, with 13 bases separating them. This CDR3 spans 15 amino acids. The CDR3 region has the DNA TGTGCCAGCAGTATACAGGGTAGGGATAATTCACCCCTCCACTTT. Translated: CASSIQGRDNSPLHF.

As DNA, the CDR3 is TGTGCCAGTAGAGACAGGGACGGCTACAATGAGCAGTTCTTC. It encodes CASRDRDGYNEQFF. V and J are TRBV19 and TRBJ2-1; 7 nucleotides match TRBD1. Germline CDR1 reads LNHDA; CDR2 reads SQIVND (reference sequence). This CDR3 region has 14 residues. V was pared by 6 bases and J by 3 bases, with 5 bases of the junction left unmatched.